Each of the 28 T cell receptor beta chains below was sequenced from the same sample in a study of Graves' ophthalmopathy and Graves' hyperthyroidism. TCR beta CDR3 amplification used RNA transcripts. The first round was an RT-PCR with HTBI primers, and the second round was a multiplex PCR. MiXCR, run by TCRdb on the multiplex PCR reads, gives a single entry per CDR3 protein. The sample has approximately 210,000 distinct CDR3 sequences, 29% seen once. The sequenced material came from peripheral blood. The receptors shown here come from a man aged 50 or older with Graves' ophthalmopathy.

In its sample, this clonotype was seen many times. The chain recombines TRBV11-2 with TRBJ2-7; the D is unclear. CDR3 length equals 13 residues. V gave up 3 bases and J gave up 2 bases, with 8 bases separating them. Germline V gives CDR1 SGHAT, CDR2 FQNNGV. The CDR3 is CASSFTEPYEQYF. The CDR3 region has the DNA TGTGCCAGCAGCTTCACTGAACCCTACGAGCAGTACTTC.

This clonotype occurred many times. The chain employs TRBV11-1 and TRBJ2-7, with 10 bases matching TRBD2. This CDR3 is built from 13 residues. After removal of 4 bases from V and 7 bases from J, the junction contained 4 bases not matched to a gene. Germline values: CDR1 SGHAT, CDR2 FQDESV (reference sequence). CDR3 loop: CASSSSGSLEQYF. Written as DNA, the CDR3 is TGTGCCAGCAGCTCTAGCGGGAGTCTTGAGCAGTACTTC.

This rearrangement joins TRBV6-1 to TRBJ2-2, with no clear D. Per the germline V gene, CDR1 is MNHNS and CDR2 is SASEGT. V was trimmed by 7 bases and J by 6 bases, leaving 12 bases between them. The CDR3 is made up of 13 amino acids. CDR3 sequence (DNA): TGTGCCAGCACCAACTCCGGATCCGGGGAGCTGTTTTTT. It encodes CASTNSGSGELFF.

The chain is built from TRBV5-1 and TRBJ2-7, with 9 bases matching TRBD1. Germline values: CDR1 SGHRS, CDR2 YFSETQ. Unmatched junction bases numbered 8, after V lost 2 bases and J lost 2 bases. The CDR3 loop spans 16 amino acids. DNA for the CDR3: TGCGCCAGCAGCTTCAGCCGGGACAGGGTTACCTACGAGCAGTACTTC. It translates to CASSFSRDRVTYEQYF.

The V call is TRBV7-9, the J call TRBJ1-1; unclear D gene. This CDR3 spans 13 amino acids. The V and J ends lost 2 bases and 5 bases respectively, with 9 bases between them. CDR1 is SEHNR and CDR2 is FQNEAQ in the germline V gene (reference sequence). CDR3: CASSLIGGTEAFF. Written as DNA, the CDR3 is TGTGCCAGCAGCTTAATTGGTGGAACTGAAGCTTTCTTT. The entire variable domain, with the rest obtained from reference TRBV7-9 and TRBJ1-1, is as follows: DTGVSQNPRHKITKRGQNVTFRCDPISEHNRLYWYRQTLGQGPEFLTYFQNEAQLEKSRLLSDRFSAERPKGSFSTLEIQRTEQGDSAMYLCASSLIGGTEAFFGQGTRLTVV.

The rearrangement links TRBV11-2 to TRBJ2-7, with 13 bases aligning to TRBD2. Germline trimming cut 4 bases from V and 5 bases from J; bases unmatched to any gene: 14. Germline lookup yields CDR1 SGHAT and CDR2 FQNNGV. The CDR3 has 18 amino acids. The CDR3 region is CASSSLGLAGASRNEQYF. CDR3 DNA sequence: TGTGCCAGCAGCTCCCTAGGACTAGCGGGAGCGTCGAGAAACGAGCAGTACTTC. Drawing the rest from reference TRBV11-2 and TRBJ2-7, the complete variable domain is EAGVAQSPRYKIIEKRQSVAFWCNPISGHATLYWYQQILGQGPKLLIQFQNNGVVDDSQLPKDRFSAERLKGVDSTLKIQPAKLEDSAVYLCASSSLGLAGASRNEQYFGPGTRLTVT.

This clonotype was counted ten times or more. The chain is built from TRBV19 and TRBJ2-7, with 7 bases lining up with TRBD2. CDR1 and CDR2 (germline): LNHDA, SQIVND (reference sequence). The CDR3 length is 13 residues. The ends lost 5 bases at V and 5 bases at J; junction bases unmatched: 6. The CDR3 loop is CASSQIAGDEQYF. In DNA form, the CDR3 reads TGTGCCAGTAGTCAAATAGCGGGCGACGAGCAGTACTTC.

This clonotype was detected a few times. This chain uses TRBV7-8 with TRBJ2-7; 9 bases map to TRBD2. The CDR3 sequence is 15 residues long. From germline, CDR1 is SGHVS and CDR2 FQNEAQ. Trimming cost V 7 bases and J 3 bases; bases outside gene matches: 10. This chain's CDR3 is CASTLTGTSLYEQYF. The CDR3 nucleotides are TGTGCCAGCACACTGACCGGGACTAGCCTCTACGAGCAGTACTTC.

This clonotype was recorded many times. V and J are TRBV12-3 or TRBV12-4 and TRBJ1-3; D gene ambiguous. CDR3 length equals 13 residues. V was cut by 3 bases and J by 8 bases, with 11 bases left in between. CDR3 protein: CASSLEAVDTIYF. CDR3 DNA sequence: TGTGCCAGCAGTTTGGAGGCGGTGGACACCATATATTTT.

The genes are TRBV6-1 and TRBJ2-5, with 7 bases aligning to TRBD1. The CDR3 loop spans 12 amino acids. Germline V CDR1 and CDR2: MNHNS, SASEGT. The V gene end was trimmed by 7 bases and the J gene end by 4 bases; junction bases not matched to a gene: 3. CDR3 amino acids: CASTGQAETQYF. The CDR3 DNA follows: TGTGCCAGCACCGGACAGGCAGAGACCCAGTACTTC.

The rearrangement links TRBV2 to TRBJ2-2; perhaps TRBD2 as D (5 bases). V lost 9 bases and J lost 6, with 14 bases in between. The V gene's germline CDR1 is SNHLY and CDR2 FYNNEI. This CDR3 contains 13 residues. CDR3 residues: CASRRGLPGELFF. The CDR3 DNA follows: TGTGCCAGTCGACGCGGGTTGCCCGGGGAGCTGTTTTTT.

There are many counts of this clonotype. This may be a read error: a much more frequent sequence differs by one nucleotide. This rearrangement joins TRBV7-2 to TRBJ2-5; D is ambiguous. CDR1 is SGHTA, CDR2 FQGNSA, per germline. This CDR3 is 13 amino acids long. The chain's CDR3 is CASSLRVQEAQYF. The CDR3 DNA follows: TGTGCCAGCAGCTTAAGGGTACAAGAGGCCCAGTACTTC.

The V and J genes are TRBV11-2 and TRBJ2-5; 7 bases are shared with TRBD1. V was pared by 2 bases and J by 5 bases, with 8 bases of the junction left unmatched. The germline gives CDR1 SGHAT, CDR2 FQNNGV. This CDR3 has 15 residues. CDR3 protein: CASSLSTGVGETQYF. CDR3 in DNA: TGTGCCAGCAGCTTATCTACAGGGGTTGGTGAGACCCAGTACTTC. Using reference TRBV11-2 and TRBJ2-5 for the parts outside the CDR3, the full variable domain is EAGVAQSPRYKIIEKRQSVAFWCNPISGHATLYWYQQILGQGPKLLIQFQNNGVVDDSQLPKDRFSAERLKGVDSTLKIQPAKLEDSAVYLCASSLSTGVGETQYFGPGTRLLVL.

This rearrangement joins TRBV7-2 to TRBJ1-5; D is perhaps TRBD1 (5 bases). Trimming pared 3 bases from V and 0 bases from J, leaving 9 bases between. This CDR3 contains 15 residues. Germline CDR1 is SGHTA and CDR2 is FQGNSA. CDR3 DNA sequence: TGTGCCAGCAGCTTTATACAGGATAGCAATCAGCCCCAGCATTTT. Amino acid sequence: CASSFIQDSNQPQHF.

Ten or more counts support this clonotype. V and J are TRBV7-2 and TRBJ2-7; the match to TRBD1 covers 11 bases. With V trimmed by 7 bases and J by 4 bases, 12 bases remained unmatched. The CDR3 contains 16 residues. Germline V gene sequence: CDR1 SGHTA, CDR2 FQGNSA. The CDR3 is CASIDEAGTGGYEQYF. The CDR3 nucleotides are TGTGCCAGCATCGATGAGGCCGGGACAGGGGGATACGAGCAGTACTTC.

Ten or more counts support this clonotype. This rearrangement joins TRBV6-2 or TRBV6-3 to TRBJ1-1, with D unclear. CDR3 length equals 13 residues. V lost 2 bases, J lost 4 bases, and 8 bases lay in between. Germline V CDR1 and CDR2: MNHEY, SVGEGT. CDR3 coding DNA: TGTGCCAGCAGTTACCCCCTCGGCACTGAAGCTTTCTTT. This encodes CASSYPLGTEAFF.

The chain employs TRBV6-2 or TRBV6-3 and TRBJ2-2, with a weak D call TRBD2 (6 bases). Germline CDR1 reads MNHEY; CDR2 reads SVGEGT. V gave up 1 base and J gave up 5 bases, with 11 bases separating them. The CDR3 runs to 15 residues. CDR3 DNA sequence: TGTGCCAGCAGTTACTGGAGGGCCGGTACCGGGGAGCTGTTTTTT. Amino acids: CASSYWRAGTGELFF.

This clonotype was found many times. The V and J genes are TRBV6-2 or TRBV6-3 and TRBJ1-5; possible D gene TRBD1, 6 bases. The length of the CDR3 is 15 residues. V lost 6 bases to trimming and J lost 7 bases, with 19 bases between them. CDR1 and CDR2 (germline): MNHEY, SVGEGT. The CDR3 loop reads CASSLLRRGVQPQHF. Here the CDR3 DNA reads TGTGCCAGCAGCCTCCTACGCAGGGGAGTACAGCCCCAGCATTTT.

This clonotype has at least ten counts. This chain links TRBV29-1 with TRBJ2-6, with D uncertain. The length of the CDR3 is 12 residues. Germline V gene data show CDR1 as SQVTM and CDR2 as ANQGSEA. The V end lost 6 bases, the J end lost 3 bases, and 6 bases lay between the germline ends. The CDR3 nucleotides read TGCAGCGTACTGGTTGGGGCCAACGTCCTGACTTTC. Translation: CSVLVGANVLTF.

This clonotype was found many times. The DNA for the CDR3 is TGTGCCAGCAGTTTAGACAGCTTCACTGAAGCTTTCTTT. It translates to CASSLDSFTEAFF. The rearrangement joins TRBV12-3 or TRBV12-4 to TRBJ1-1; D gene ambiguous. V dropped 1 base and J dropped 4 bases, with 7 bases sitting between them. There are 13 residues in the CDR3.

In its sample, this clonotype was seen many times. This chain uses TRBV28 with TRBJ2-5; D gene uncertain. V was cut by 2 bases and J by 1 base, with 2 bases left in between. This CDR3 is built from 12 residues. Germline V gene lookup returns CDR1 MDHEN and CDR2 SYDVKM. The CDR3 reads CASSLPQETQYF. In DNA form, the CDR3 reads TGTGCCAGCAGTTTACCCCAAGAGACCCAGTACTTC.

This chain uses TRBV28 with TRBJ2-6; D possibly corresponds to TRBD2 (6 bases). Trimming left V 5 bases short and J 2 bases short, with 10 bases between. CDR1 MDHEN and CDR2 SYDVKM come from the germline V gene. The CDR3 contains 15 residues. The DNA for the CDR3 is TGTGCCAGCAGTACAACTAGCACTGGGGCCAACGTCCTGACTTTC. Amino acid sequence: CASSTTSTGANVLTF.

The chain couples TRBV12-3 or TRBV12-4 to TRBJ1-5, with 8 bases identical to TRBD1. V dropped 3 bases and J dropped 2; count of bases not matched to a gene: 3. This CDR3 comprises 15 residues. The CDR3 region is CASSFAQGGNQPQHF. CDR3 DNA sequence: TGTGCCAGCAGTTTCGCACAGGGGGGCAATCAGCCCCAGCATTTT.

The table lists this clonotype with many counts. This chain uses TRBV2 with TRBJ2-2, with a weak D call TRBD1 (5 bases). V was clipped by 3 bases and J by 2 bases, with 7 bases between them. Germline CDR1 is SNHLY and CDR2 is FYNNEI. This CDR3 region has 14 residues. DNA of the CDR3: TGTGCCAGCAGTGAGCAGGGTAACACCGGGGAGCTGTTTTTT. Translation: CASSEQGNTGELFF.

This clonotype has only a few counts. The CDR3 DNA follows: TGTGCCAGCACATTGGACAGGGCGGGCGTCACTGAAGCTTTCTTT. Translation: CASTLDRAGVTEAFF. The rearrangement joins TRBV28 to TRBJ1-1; 8 nucleotides line up with TRBD1. The CDR3 is 15 amino acids. The V gene's germline CDR1 is MDHEN and CDR2 SYDVKM. J lost 4 bases, V lost 7 bases, and 11 bases had no gene match.

This clonotype has only one observation. The chain couples TRBV2 to TRBJ2-7, with 7 bases fitting TRBD1. This CDR3 region has 15 residues. Losses at the gene ends were 3 bases for V and 2 bases for J; bases not matched to a gene: 7. Germline values: CDR1 SNHLY, CDR2 FYNNEI. The CDR3 reads CASSDGQADTYEQYF. The CDR3 DNA reads as TGTGCCAGCAGTGACGGACAGGCGGATACCTACGAGCAGTACTTC.

This chain links TRBV6-1 with TRBJ1-2; D is ambiguous. The CDR3 extends over 14 amino acids. Germline CDR1 reads MNHNS; CDR2 reads SASEGT. Between the trimmed V and J ends, which lost 0 bases and 4 bases, there was a span of 9 bases. The CDR3 coding sequence is TGTGCCAGCAGTGAAGCGACGGATGCCTATGGCTACACCTTC. This sequence encodes CASSEATDAYGYTF.

This clonotype was seen ten or more times. V usage is TRBV12-3 or TRBV12-4 and J usage is TRBJ2-2; perhaps D is TRBD1 or TRBD2 (5 bases each). CDR3 length: 11 amino acids. V dropped 5 bases and J dropped 9 bases, with 7 bases sitting between them. The DNA of the CDR3 is TGTGCCAGCAGTCGGGACCGGGAGCTGTTTTTT. Translating it yields CASSRDRELFF.